The entry that follows covers one TCR beta chain sequence. The source of the sample is a study of cytomegalovirus exposure and HLA in healthy donors. V lost 3 bases, J lost 5 bases, and 14 bases lay in between. The germline gives CDR1 SGDLS, CDR2 YYNGEE. CDR3 length: 14 residues. Clones were read by immunoSEQ multiplex PCR, and TCRdb kept only the in-frame ones, dropping some. This sample has 150,000 to 200,000 clones, with around 86% found just once. The sequence came from a man younger than 35 in good health and CMV-seropositive. Input material: PBMCs. The chain employs TRBV9 and TRBJ1-1, with D possibly being TRBD1 (6 bases). Here the CDR3 DNA reads TGTGCCAGCAGCGCCCGGAGAGACAGGACTGAAGCTTTCTTT. Translation: CASSARRDRTEAFF.